The 12 T cell receptor beta chains below come from one sample, sequenced in a study of control samples from healthy donors and cancer patients (dated by TCRdb to 2018 to 2020). The library was produced with the immunoSEQ multiplex PCR assay. Sourced from immuneACCESS, this table was stored by TCRdb with only in-frame sequences that have V and J called. A share of the clones is absent; for the studies checked, an unresolved V gene accounts for under half, and the remainder has no known explanation. The sample table holds tens of thousands of clones, of which roughly 90% were seen once. Over 20% of the sample comes from the top ten. The source material was PBMCs. These receptors were taken from a middle-aged woman with head and neck cancer.

The rearrangement links TRBV27 to TRBJ1-2; no definite D call. The length of the CDR3 is 13 residues. CDR1 MNHEY and CDR2 SMNVEV come from the germline V gene (reference sequence). Trimming shortened V by 7 bases and J by 2 bases, and 11 bases separated the two germline ends. For the CDR3, the DNA is TGTGCCAGCACCAAGTACGGAAACTATGGCTACACCTTC. Amino acids: CASTKYGNYGYTF.

The J gene is TRBJ1-2, the V gene TRBV2; D may be TRBD1 (5 bases). This CDR3 spans 14 amino acids. Germline assignment: CDR1 SNHLY and CDR2 FYNNEI. Trimming pared 5 bases from V and 3 bases from J, leaving 13 bases between. The CDR3 loop is CASSSGGAHYGYTF. CDR3 DNA: TGTGCCAGCAGTAGCGGAGGGGCTCACTATGGCTACACCTTC.

This chain joins TRBV27 and TRBJ1-5; D is unclear. CDR1 is MNHEY, CDR2 SMNVEV, per germline (reference sequence). There are 15 residues in the CDR3. The ends were cut back, 2 bases at V and 8 bases at J, with 16 bases in the middle. The chain's CDR3 is CASSLRRTESEPQHF. CDR3 sequence (DNA): TGTGCCAGCAGTTTACGGCGGACTGAGAGTGAGCCCCAGCATTTT.

This sequence joins TRBV3-1 (or the pseudogene TRBV3-2) and TRBJ1-4; no reliable D call. Germline V gene lookup returns CDR1 LGHDT and CDR2 YNNKEL (reference sequence). This CDR3 spans 15 amino acids. V was pared by 7 bases and J by 7 bases, with 19 bases between. This chain's CDR3 is CASKSSWQEGEKLFF. CDR3 in DNA: TGTGCCAGCAAGAGCTCGTGGCAGGAAGGTGAAAAACTGTTTTTT.

The chain is built from TRBV28 and TRBJ1-1; D is ambiguous. Germline V gives CDR1 MDHEN, CDR2 SYDVKM. This CDR3 region has 17 residues. Trimming removed 3 bases from V and 1 base from J, with 18 bases in between. CDR3 sequence (DNA): TGTGCCAGCAGTTTTAGGCATATTAAACGGCGGAACACTGAAGCTTTCTTT. Translating it yields CASSFRHIKRRNTEAFF.

The chain uses TRBV3-1 (or the pseudogene TRBV3-2) and TRBJ1-2; D is possibly TRBD1 (5 bases). V lost 5 bases, J lost 1 base, and 20 bases lay in between. This CDR3 comprises 17 residues. The germline gives CDR1 LGHDT, CDR2 YNNKEL (reference sequence). The CDR3 nucleotides are TGTGCCAGCAGCAGACGGGGCAGCGGAAGCGTTAACTATGGCTACACCTTC. This encodes CASSRRGSGSVNYGYTF.

This clone was picked up one time. The chain employs TRBV28 and TRBJ1-6; tentatively, D is TRBD1 (6 bases). Looked up from germline, CDR1 is MDHEN and CDR2 is SYDVKM. V lost 7 bases, J lost 6 bases, and 13 bases lay in between. This CDR3 comprises 14 residues. CDR3 protein: CASTPWTVNSPLHF. CDR3 sequence (DNA): TGTGCCAGCACCCCATGGACAGTTAATTCACCCCTCCACTTT.

This chain uses TRBV11-2 with TRBJ1-2, with 8 bases that match TRBD1. J was trimmed by 0 bases and V by 0 bases; bases with no gene match: 3. The V gene's germline CDR1 is SGHAT and CDR2 FQNNGV. The CDR3 is 16 residues long. The CDR3 nucleotides are TGTGCCAGCAGCTTAGAAGGACAGGGTGCTAACTATGGCTACACCTTC. This translates into CASSLEGQGANYGYTF. Looking up the rest from reference TRBV11-2 and TRBJ1-2 gives the full variable domain: EAGVAQSPRYKIIEKRQSVAFWCNPISGHATLYWYQQILGQGPKLLIQFQNNGVVDDSQLPKDRFSAERLKGVDSTLKIQPAKLEDSAVYLCASSLEGQGANYGYTFGSGTRLTVV.

DNA of the CDR3: TGTGCCAGCAGCCCTGGACCTCAGGTGCAGACCCAGTACTTC. This gives the protein CASSPGPQVQTQYF. The chain combines TRBV7-3 with TRBJ2-5, with D unclear. This CDR3 is 14 amino acids long. CDR1 is SGHTA, CDR2 FQGTGA, per germline. V lost 5 bases and J lost 6, with 16 bases in between.

V is TRBV13 and J is TRBJ2-4; the D gene is possibly TRBD2 (5 bases). V gave up 3 bases and J gave up 5 bases, with 11 bases separating them. Looked up from germline, CDR1 is PRHDT and CDR2 is FYEKMQ (reference sequence). The CDR3 is 14 residues long. CDR3 nucleotide sequence: TGTGCCAGCAGCTTGGGTGACTACGAAAACATTCAGTACTTC. This encodes CASSLGDYENIQYF.

This chain uses TRBV5-1 with TRBJ2-1; D is possibly TRBD2 (5 bases). The CDR3 contains 12 residues. V lost 3 bases and J 7 bases, leaving 8 bases between the germline ends. The germline gives CDR1 SGHRS, CDR2 YFSETQ. CDR3 residues: CASSYGGNEQFF. As DNA, the CDR3 is TGCGCCAGCAGCTATGGAGGTAATGAGCAGTTCTTC.

This clone showed up just a few times. The rearrangement uses TRBV5-1 and TRBJ2-1; 8 nucleotides match TRBD1. From germline, CDR1 is SGHRS and CDR2 YFSETQ. This CDR3 contains 13 residues. With V trimmed by 5 bases and J by 6 bases, 4 bases remained unmatched. This chain's CDR3 is CASRFTGGNEQFF. The CDR3 coding sequence is TGCGCCAGCAGGTTTACAGGGGGCAATGAGCAGTTCTTC.